This is a list of T cell receptor beta chains from one sample in a study of blood T cell repertoires in COVID-19. Profiled with immunoSEQ multiplex PCR; TCRdb holds only in-frame clones, not every one. The sample lists some 150,000 clones, 80% to 85% seen once, with 8% in the top ten. Specimen: peripheral blood. Receptors were obtained from a human donor in a cohort sampled during active COVID-19. The CDR3 runs from the conserved cysteine through the conserved F or W. Each record gives: D gene, J gene, V gene, clone size, CDR3 protein, CDR3 DNA. A D gene is named only where the DNA matches it firmly. The size entry is marked missing in some rows and otherwise reads once, few, many or a size class.

TRBD1 | TRBJ2-7 | TRBV11-2 | once | CASSSGTGYQYEQYF | TGTGCCAGCAGCTCTGGGACAGGGTATCAGTACGAGCAGTACTTC
NA | TRBJ2-2 | TRBV5-1 | NA | CASKGGNANTGELFF | TGCGCCAGCAAGGGCGGGAACGCGAACACCGGGGAGCTGTTTTTT
NA | TRBJ1-4 | TRBV5-4 | NA | CASSLRDFRLSNEKLFF | TGTGCCAGCAGCTTGCGTGACTTTCGACTTAGTAATGAAAAACTGTTTTTT
NA | TRBJ1-6 | TRBV9 | NA | CASSVDSGSPLHF | TGTGCCAGCAGCGTAGATTCGGGGTCACCCCTCCACTTT
NA | TRBJ1-4 | TRBV15 | NA | CATSRDLGGEKLFF | TGTGCCACCAGCAGAGACTTGGGCGGGGAAAAACTGTTTTTT
TRBD1 | TRBJ1-1 | TRBV19 | NA | CASSTTGQGARGTEAFF | TGTGCCAGTAGTACTACGGGACAGGGGGCTAGGGGAACTGAAGCTTTCTTT
TRBD1 | TRBJ1-4 | TRBV7-9 | NA | CASSLDRGAEKLFF | TGTGCCAGCAGCTTGGACAGGGGGGCTGAAAAACTGTTTTTT
NA | TRBJ2-5 | TRBV6-5 | NA | CASSPRYLQQETQYF | TGTGCCAGCAGTCCACGTTATCTGCAGCAAGAGACCCAGTACTTC
NA | TRBJ2-3 | TRBV27 | NA | CASSLAGVPRGTDTQYF | TGTGCCAGCAGTTTAGCCGGGGTCCCCCGGGGCACAGATACGCAGTATTTT
TRBD2 | TRBJ2-1 | TRBV19 | NA | CASSSRLAGGLNEQFF | TGTGCCAGTAGTTCGCGACTAGCGGGGGGGCTCAATGAGCAGTTCTTC
NA | TRBJ1-4 | TRBV19 | NA | CASSETRGEKLFF | TGTGCCAGTAGTGAGACCAGGGGTGAAAAACTGTTTTTT
NA | TRBJ2-7 | TRBV6-5 | NA | CASSPGQLYEQYF | TGTGCCAGCAGTCCCGGACAGCTCTACGAGCAGTACTTC
TRBD2 | TRBJ2-3 | TRBV7-2 | NA | CASSLAIRAGGPQYF | TGTGCCAGCAGCTTAGCGATTAGAGCGGGGGGCCCGCAGTATTTT
NA | TRBJ2-5 | TRBV7-9 | NA | CASTWTIPQETQYF | TGTGCCAGCACCTGGACTATCCCGCAAGAGACCCAGTACTTC
TRBD1 | TRBJ2-2 | TRBV10-1 | NA | CASSVTRGRSAGELFF | TGCGCCAGCAGTGTGACGAGGGGGCGCAGCGCCGGGGAGCTGTTTTTT
NA | TRBJ1-2 | TRBV5-1 | NA | CASSLLRGGTYGYTF | TGCGCCAGCAGCTTGCTCCGGGGGGGTACCTATGGCTACACCTTC
TRBD2 | TRBJ2-7 | TRBV7-9 | NA | CASSFGLAYEQYF | TGTGCCAGCAGTTTCGGACTAGCCTACGAGCAGTACTTC
TRBD2 | TRBJ2-3 | TRBV3-1/TRBV3-2 | once | CASSVAGSSTDTQYF | TGTGCCAGCAGTGTAGCGGGGTCTAGCACAGATACGCAGTATTTT